This T cell receptor beta chain was documented in a study of blood T cell repertoires in COVID-19. The overall study: The origin of the acute and convalescent COVID-19 samples was the United States, Italy and Spain. T cells, B-cell-depleted T cells, or PBMCs supplied cDNA or gDNA.

Seattle patients were enrolled during active infection and followed longitudinally. Some clones are missing from TCRdb's copy, which holds only in-frame ones; the method was immunoSEQ multiplex PCR. Of around 58,000 clones detected, 88% appear once; the ten largest clones hold 43%. The sequencing input was peripheral blood. This TCR derives from a woman aged 55-69 years with COVID-19, enrolled during active disease.

The CDR3: CASSIGAQPQHF. The CDR3 DNA follows: TGTGCCAGTAGTATTGGGGCTCAGCCCCAGCATTTT. This sequence joins TRBV19 and TRBJ1-5; a possible D gene is TRBD1 (5 bases). The CDR3 is made up of 12 amino acids. Trimming shortened V by 3 bases and J by 6 bases, and 6 bases separated the two germline ends. Germline CDR1 and CDR2: LNHDA and SQIVND (reference sequence).